A single sample gave rise to the 24 T cell receptor beta chains below, sequenced in a study of Ad26.COV2.S vaccination and SARS-CoV-2 variants. This sample's treatment: 15 to 20 received Ad26.COV2.S at low or high dose, single or two shots; roughly five received placebo; per-sample allocation not given. The investigators took samples on day 63 after the first vaccine or placebo injection. The data were produced by immunoSEQ multiplex PCR, yet TCRdb's version contains in-frame clones alone and is incomplete. In the table there are roughly 680,000 clones, roughly 90% of which are singletons. This sample comprised peripheral blood, obtained in a trial of Ad26.COV2.S vaccine versus placebo. These TCRs come from a person aged 18 to 65 who received the Ad26.COV2.S COVID-19 vaccine or a placebo.

As to this clone: The same CDR3 arises from other DNA sequences in this sample as well. The chain combines TRBV7-8 with TRBJ1-2; TRBD1 is a possible D gene (5 bases). Trimming left V 1 base short and J 5 bases short, with 8 bases between. CDR3 length: 13 residues. Germline CDR1 SGHVS, CDR2 FQNEAQ. CDR3 protein: CASSLGGGYGYTF. DNA of the CDR3: TGTGCCAGCAGCTTAGGCGGGGGTTATGGCTACACCTTC.

The CDR3: CASSLTSLTSGGNEQFF. The CDR3 region has the DNA TGTGCCAGCAGCTTAACTTCCCTGACTAGCGGGGGTAATGAGCAGTTCTTC. The rearrangement joins TRBV7-3 to TRBJ2-1; the match to TRBD2 covers 12 bases. Unmatched junction bases numbered 7, after V lost 0 bases and J lost 7 bases. The CDR3 extends over 17 amino acids. The V gene's germline CDR1 is SGHTA and CDR2 FQGTGA.

The rearrangement uses TRBV30 and TRBJ2-2; no definite D call. V lost 2 bases and J 6 bases, leaving 7 bases between the germline ends. Per germline, CDR1 GTSNPN and CDR2 SVGIG (reference sequence). The CDR3 runs to 12 residues. This CDR3 is CAWSRRAGELFF. Written as DNA, the CDR3 is TGTGCCTGGAGTAGGCGCGCCGGGGAGCTGTTTTTT.

This clone was counted a single time. The J gene is TRBJ2-1, the V gene TRBV10-1; D uncertain. The V end lost 0 bases, the J end lost 3 bases, and 6 bases lay between the germline ends. The CDR3 has 14 residues. CDR1 WNHNN and CDR2 SYGVQD come from the germline V gene (reference sequence). In DNA form, the CDR3 reads TGCGCCAGCAGTGAGTCCCCCGGCTACAATGAGCAGTTCTTC. This gives the protein CASSESPGYNEQFF.

This clone appeared a single time. V is TRBV27 and J is TRBJ1-5; tentative D call: TRBD1 (6 bases). The CDR3 contains 14 residues. Germline V gene sequence: CDR1 MNHEY, CDR2 SMNVEV (reference sequence). In nucleotides, the CDR3 is TGTGCGTCGCGGGGAGGGGGGTCCCGGGGGCCCCAGCATTTT. This encodes CASRGGGSRGPQHF.

V is TRBV2 and J is TRBJ1-2, with TRBD1 matching over 9 bases. The CDR3 is 16 amino acids. Germline V gives CDR1 SNHLY, CDR2 FYNNEI. V lost 8 bases to trimming and J lost 1 base; unmatched junction nucleotides: 11. The CDR3 region is CASEGVGTGFNYGYTF. The DNA for the CDR3 is TGTGCCAGCGAAGGTGTCGGGACAGGGTTTAACTATGGCTACACCTTC. Based on the CDR3 plus reference TRBV2 and TRBJ1-2, the full variable domain is EPEVTQTPSHQVTQMGQEVILRCVPISNHLYFYWYRQILGQKVEFLVSFYNNEISEKSEIFDDQFSVERPDGSNFTLKIRSTKLEDSAMYFCASEGVGTGFNYGYTFGSGTRLTVV.

This CDR3 reads CASSIGTLNTGELFF. CDR3 nucleotides: TGTGCCAGTAGTATAGGGACTCTAAACACCGGGGAGCTGTTTTTT. V gene TRBV19 combines with J gene TRBJ2-2, with D perhaps TRBD2 (5 bases). Germline loops: CDR1 LNHDA, CDR2 SQIVND (reference sequence). V was pared by 1 base and J by 2 bases, with 8 bases between. The CDR3 contains 15 residues. Drawing the rest from reference TRBV19 and TRBJ2-2, the complete variable domain is DGGITQSPKYLFRKEGQNVTLSCEQNLNHDAMYWYRQDPGQGLRLIYYSQIVNDFQKGDIAEGYSVSREKKESFPLTVTSAQKNPTAFYLCASSIGTLNTGELFFGEGSRLTVL.

This clone came up once. The chain recombines TRBV5-5 with TRBJ2-3; 7 bases align to TRBD1. With 0 bases clipped from V and 2 bases from J, the junction kept 0 bases outside the gene matches. Germline loops: CDR1 SGHKS, CDR2 YYEKEE (reference sequence). The length of the CDR3 is 14 residues. The CDR3 reads CASSLEGATDTQYF. CDR3 nucleotide sequence: TGTGCCAGCAGCTTGGAGGGGGCCACAGATACGCAGTATTTT.

The gene calls are TRBV5-6 and TRBJ2-3, with 8 nucleotides matching TRBD2. CDR3 length: 15 amino acids. CDR1 SGHDT and CDR2 YYEEEE come from the germline V gene. V gave up 4 bases and J gave up 9 bases; unmatched junction bases: 13. As DNA, the CDR3 is TGTGCCAGCAGCGCTCCGGGACTAGTCGCTGCCACGCAGTATTTT. Translation gives CASSAPGLVAATQYF.

The chain carries TRBV5-1 and TRBJ2-7; 8 bases align to TRBD1. With 4 bases clipped from V and 5 bases from J, the junction kept 5 bases outside the gene matches. Germline V CDR1 and CDR2: SGHRS, YFSETQ. The CDR3 runs 13 residues. CDR3 sequence: CASSPDRVHEQYF. CDR3 nucleotide sequence: TGCGCCAGCAGCCCGGACAGGGTTCACGAGCAGTACTTC.

V usage is TRBV10-1 and J usage is TRBJ1-1, with no clear D. The germline CDR1 and CDR2 sequences are WNHNN and SYGVQD (reference sequence). Deletions cut 7 bases from V and 1 base from J, with 10 bases between. There are 13 residues in the CDR3. The CDR3: CASTVGKNTEAFF. Here the CDR3 DNA reads TGCGCCAGCACGGTTGGGAAGAACACTGAAGCTTTCTTT.

The genes are TRBV10-3 and TRBJ1-2; D gene unclear. Germline V gene sequence: CDR1 ENHRY, CDR2 SYGVKD. Trimming took 6 bases from V and 5 from J, leaving 22 bases between them. CDR3 length: 16 amino acids. This chain's CDR3 is CAIRLGSEDLRYGYTF. CDR3 nucleotides: TGTGCCATCAGATTAGGATCGGAGGATTTGAGGTATGGCTACACCTTC.

V gene TRBV7-3 combines with J gene TRBJ2-1; maybe TRBD2 (6 bases). Germline CDR1 reads SGHTA; CDR2 reads FQGTGA. This CDR3 contains 16 residues. Trimming took off 1 base at V and 6 bases at J, with 16 bases between the two ends. This CDR3 reads CASSLNSGTSFNEQFF. The CDR3, as DNA: TGTGCCAGCAGCTTAAACTCAGGGACTTCATTCAATGAGCAGTTCTTC. Together with reference TRBV7-3 and TRBJ2-1, the CDR3 gives the full variable domain: GAGVSQTPSNKVTEKGKYVELRCDPISGHTALYWYRQSLGQGPEFLIYFQGTGAADDSGLPNDRFFAVRPEGSVSTLKIQRTERGDSAVYLCASSLNSGTSFNEQFFGPGTRLTVL.

Only one count was recorded for this clone. CDR3 nucleotides: TGTGCCAGCAGCCAAGATTCGAGCGGGGCCTACGAGCAGTACTTC. It codes for CASSQDSSGAYEQYF. The chain uses TRBV14 and TRBJ2-7; 7 positions agree with TRBD2. Trimming at V came to 0 bases and at J to 2 bases, leaving 4 bases not matched to a gene. Germline CDR1 and CDR2: SGHDN and FVKESK. This CDR3 is built from 15 residues.

The CDR3 bases are TGTGCCAGCAGCTGGACAGGGTTTGGCGATGAGCAGTTCTTC. The encoded protein is CASSWTGFGDEQFF. This rearrangement joins TRBV6-2 or TRBV6-3 to TRBJ2-1; 8 bases map to TRBD1. The CDR3 consists of 14 residues. J lost 8 bases, V lost 6 bases, and 9 bases had no gene match. Germline V gene data show CDR1 as MNHEY and CDR2 as SVGEGT.

The chain carries TRBV19 and TRBJ1-1; tentative D call: TRBD1 (5 bases). Trimming pared 5 bases from V and 1 base from J, leaving 8 bases between. CDR1 is LNHDA, CDR2 SQIVND, per germline (reference sequence). This CDR3 has 13 residues. This chain's CDR3 is CASSAGRNTEAFF. The CDR3 region has the DNA TGTGCCAGTAGTGCAGGGAGGAACACTGAAGCTTTCTTT.

The rearrangement uses TRBV6-2 or TRBV6-3 and TRBJ2-7; TRBD1 matches 9 bases. CDR1 is MNHEY and CDR2 is SVGEGT in the germline V gene. The CDR3 has 14 residues. V trimming: 6 bases; J trimming: 4 bases; junction bases outside the gene matches: 7. As DNA, the CDR3 is TGTGCCAGCAGACCTACGGGACAGGGATACGAGCAGTACTTC. It yields the protein CASRPTGQGYEQYF.

The DNA of the CDR3 is TGTGCCAGTAGTATAGCTAGGGAGCAGTTCTTC. Amino acids: CASSIAREQFF. The V and J genes are TRBV19 and TRBJ2-1; D is undetermined. CDR3 length: 11 residues. V gave up 1 base and J gave up 10 bases, with 5 bases separating them. Germline assignment: CDR1 LNHDA and CDR2 SQIVND (reference sequence). The full variable domain, in which reference TRBV19 and TRBJ2-1 provide the parts outside the CDR3, is DGGITQSPKYLFRKEGQNVTLSCEQNLNHDAMYWYRQDPGQGLRLIYYSQIVNDFQKGDIAEGYSVSREKKESFPLTVTSAQKNPTAFYLCASSIAREQFFGPGTRLTVL.

V usage is TRBV7-5 and J usage is TRBJ1-5. TRBV7-5 is a known pseudogene. The CDR3 consists of 13 residues. The CDR3 reads CARRPITARPQHF. The CDR3 coding sequence is TGTGCCAGAAGACCCATCACCGCCCGGCCCCAGCATTTT.

V usage is TRBV11-2 and J usage is TRBJ2-1, with 7 bases lining up with TRBD2. V was clipped by 2 bases and J by 4 bases; unmatched bases: 2. This CDR3 has 14 amino acids. Germline V gene lookup returns CDR1 SGHAT and CDR2 FQNNGV. Written as DNA, the CDR3 is TGTGCCAGCAGCTTACTAGCGGAATACAATGAGCAGTTCTTC. It specifies CASSLLAEYNEQFF.

This chain connects TRBV3-1 (or the pseudogene TRBV3-2) to TRBJ2-7; no firm D call. Looked up from germline, CDR1 is LGHDT and CDR2 is YNNKEL (reference sequence). This CDR3 is 13 amino acids long. Trimming stripped 0 bases from V and 6 bases from J, with 9 bases between. Here the CDR3 DNA reads TGTGCCAGCAGCCAAGACCCTAGGGCCGAGCAGTACTTC. Encoded protein: CASSQDPRAEQYF.

The chain joins TRBV3-1 (or the pseudogene TRBV3-2) to TRBJ2-5; 13 bases are shared with TRBD2. With 4 bases clipped from V and 4 bases from J, the junction kept 6 bases outside the gene matches. CDR1 and CDR2 from the germline V gene are LGHDT and YNNKEL (reference sequence). This CDR3 is 16 amino acids long. CDR3 sequence (DNA): TGTGCCAGCAGCCCCGGACTAGCGGGGGATAGAGAGACCCAGTACTTC. This sequence encodes CASSPGLAGDRETQYF.

The chain recombines TRBV18 with TRBJ1-5, with unresolved D. CDR3 size: 15 residues. Germline values: CDR1 KGHSH, CDR2 LQKENI. V was trimmed by 3 bases and J by 6 bases, leaving 15 bases between them. The CDR3 is CASSPDGIGAQPQHF. In DNA, the CDR3 is TGTGCCAGCTCACCGGACGGTATAGGCGCTCAGCCCCAGCATTTT.

The chain joins TRBV12-3 or TRBV12-4 to TRBJ1-1; D is unclear. The CDR3 has 12 residues. The V gene lost 10 bases and the J gene lost 0 bases, with 9 bases spanning the gap. The chain's CDR3 is CATQRMNTEAFF. For the CDR3, the DNA is TGTGCCACACAAAGGATGAACACTGAAGCTTTCTTT.